The present T cell receptor beta chain was sequenced within a study of T-cell reconstitution after alpha-beta-depleted transplantation in children. This clonotype was seen at least ten times. Molecular barcoding with unique molecular identifiers was used for the TCRbeta library. TCRdb ran MiXCR on the PCR reads and lists one entry per CDR3 protein. The table lists around 16,000 distinct CDR3 sequences, 5% to 5.5% of them singletons. J lost 3 bases, V lost 0 bases, and 6 bases had no gene match. The germline V gene encodes CDR1 LGHNA and CDR2 YNFKEQ. The CDR3 is 17 residues long. V gene TRBV4-2 combines with J gene TRBJ2-2; 8 nucleotides align to TRBD1. The clonotype was recovered from a boy younger than 18 with acute lymphoblastic leukemia, due to receive a stem cell transplant. This specimen consisted of PBMCs, obtained before TCRalphabeta/CD19-depleted stem cell transplant. CDR3 nucleotides: TGTGCCAGCAGCCAAGACCCAGGGGGCAGGGACACCGGGGAGCTGTTTTTT. Amino acids: CASSQDPGGRDTGELFF.